This TCR beta chain was sequenced during a study of T cell changes during pregnancy in multiple sclerosis. TCRdb's copy holds only in-frame clones and misses some; the assay was immunoSEQ multiplex PCR. The data show roughly 100,000 clones, roughly nine tenths seen once. The CDR3 has 16 residues. V shed 2 bases and J 2 bases; nucleotides not matched to a gene: 4. The germline V gene has CDR1 SGHNT and CDR2 YYREEE (reference sequence). This chain connects TRBV5-4 to TRBJ2-1; 10 bases are a match to TRBD2. The input for sequencing was peripheral blood, taken before pregnancy. This clonotype was obtained from a female donor with multiple sclerosis, enrolled in a pregnancy study. The CDR3: CASSFASGGTYNEQFF. The CDR3 coding sequence is TGTGCCAGCAGCTTTGCTAGCGGGGGCACCTACAATGAGCAGTTCTTC. Looking up the rest from reference TRBV5-4 and TRBJ2-1 gives the full variable domain: ETGVTQSPTHLIKTRGQQVTLRCSSQSGHNTVSWYQQALGQGPQFIFQYYREEENGRGNFPPRFSGLQFPNYSSELNVNALELDDSALYLCASSFASGGTYNEQFFGPGTRLTVL.